Each of the 8 T cell receptor beta chains below was sequenced from the same sample in a study of shared T cell receptors in the human thymus. This table comes from immunoSEQ multiplex PCR, and its TCRdb copy is limited to in-frame clones, with some not included. This table holds about 380,000 clones, around 93% found once. The sample was thymocytes. These receptors originate from a human donor.

The chain uses TRBV28 and TRBJ1-2; 8 bases are shared with TRBD1. V was clipped by 6 bases and J by 4 bases; unmatched bases: 7. This CDR3 has 14 residues. CDR1 and CDR2 from the germline V gene are MDHEN and SYDVKM. Here the CDR3 DNA reads TGTGCCAGCAGGGAGGACAGGGCCGTCTATGGCTACACCTTC. Protein product: CASREDRAVYGYTF.

This clone came up a few times. This chain links TRBV6-5 with TRBJ2-7, with no clear D. Germline values: CDR1 MNHEY, CDR2 SVGAGI. Trimming shortened V by 6 bases and J by 4 bases, and 19 bases separated the two germline ends. The CDR3 has 15 residues. CDR3 nucleotides: TGTGCCAGCAGCCCCAGGCGAGAGATAGATTACGAGCAGTACTTC. It codes for CASSPRREIDYEQYF.

The chain couples TRBV30 to TRBJ1-2; 7 nucleotides agree with TRBD1. With V trimmed by 5 bases and J by 8 bases, 11 bases remained unmatched. CDR1 and CDR2 (germline): GTSNPN, SVGIG (reference sequence). This CDR3 is built from 13 residues. The CDR3 DNA reads TGTGCCTGGGAACTAAGGGACAGTATAGGCTACACCTTC. It encodes CAWELRDSIGYTF. Filled out from reference TRBV30 and TRBJ1-2, the complete variable domain reads SQTIHQWPATLVQPVGSPLSLECTVEGTSNPNLYWYRQAAGRGLQLLFYSVGIGQISSEVPQNLSASRPQDRQFILSSKKLLLSDSGFYLCAWELRDSIGYTFGSGTRLTVV.

V gene TRBV29-1 combines with J gene TRBJ1-1, with TRBD1 matching 9 bases. Germline V gene lookup returns CDR1 SQVTM and CDR2 ANQGSEA. The ends lost 6 bases at V and 3 bases at J; junction bases unmatched: 8. This CDR3 has 14 amino acids. CDR3 sequence reads: CSVIQGAQDTEAFF. CDR3 DNA: TGCAGCGTCATACAGGGGGCCCAGGACACTGAAGCTTTCTTT.

The genes are TRBV4-1 and TRBJ2-1; 10 bases fit TRBD2. From germline, CDR1 is MGHRA and CDR2 YSYEKL. This CDR3 region has 18 residues. V dropped 6 bases and J dropped 3; count of bases not matched to a gene: 14. CDR3: CASRLAGAALQNYNEQFF. CDR3 sequence (DNA): TGCGCCAGCAGGCTAGCGGGAGCCGCTTTACAAAACTACAATGAGCAGTTCTTC.

The V and J genes are TRBV14 and TRBJ1-2; D might be TRBD1 (5 bases). This CDR3 region has 15 residues. The V end was cut by 0 bases, the J end by 3 bases, with 11 bases between. Germline CDR1 is SGHDN and CDR2 is FVKESK. The CDR3 bases are TGTGCCAGCAGCCAAGAGCTGACGGGGGACTATGGCTACACCTTC. It encodes CASSQELTGDYGYTF.

The genes are TRBV30 and TRBJ2-1; possible D gene TRBD2, 6 bases. The CDR3 runs 15 residues. Per the germline V gene, CDR1 is GTSNPN and CDR2 is SVGIG (reference sequence). Trimming stripped 0 bases from V and 6 bases from J, with 15 bases between. The CDR3 region has the DNA TGTGCCTGGAGTGTGGGGTTGGCGGGGAGCAATGAGCAGTTCTTC. It is translated as CAWSVGLAGSNEQFF.

The chain employs TRBV6-1 and TRBJ1-1, with 7 bases fitting TRBD1. Germline CDR1 MNHNS, CDR2 SASEGT. The CDR3 totals 13 residues. V lost 6 bases and J lost 3; bases outside the gene matches: 4. CDR3 sequence (DNA): TGTGCCAGCAGCAAGCAGGGGGACACTGAAGCTTTCTTT. It encodes CASSKQGDTEAFF.